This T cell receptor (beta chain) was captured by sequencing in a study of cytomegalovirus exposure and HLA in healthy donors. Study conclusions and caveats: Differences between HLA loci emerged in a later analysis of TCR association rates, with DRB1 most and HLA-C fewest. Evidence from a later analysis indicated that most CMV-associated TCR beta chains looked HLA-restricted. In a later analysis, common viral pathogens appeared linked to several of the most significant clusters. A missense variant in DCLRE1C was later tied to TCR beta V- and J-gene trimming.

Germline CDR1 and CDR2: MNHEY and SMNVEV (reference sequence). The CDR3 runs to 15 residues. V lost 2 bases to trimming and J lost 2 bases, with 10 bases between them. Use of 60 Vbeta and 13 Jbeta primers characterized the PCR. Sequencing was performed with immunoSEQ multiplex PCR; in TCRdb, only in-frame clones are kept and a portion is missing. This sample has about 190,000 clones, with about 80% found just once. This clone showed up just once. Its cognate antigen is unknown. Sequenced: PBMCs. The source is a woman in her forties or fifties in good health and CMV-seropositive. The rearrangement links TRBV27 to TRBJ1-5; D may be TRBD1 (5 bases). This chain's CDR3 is CASSLRGYGNQPQHF. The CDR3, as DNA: TGTGCCAGCAGTTTACGGGGGTACGGCAATCAGCCCCAGCATTTT.